These 18 T cell receptor beta chains share one sample of origin, sequenced in a study of shared clonotypes between healthy human individuals. Generated by immunoSEQ multiplex PCR, the TCRdb table keeps only in-frame clones and is missing some. The data contain 300,000 to 400,000 clones, 74% of them singletons. The sequencing sample was made of memory CD4+ T cells sorted from blood. As to subset: CD45RA-negative fraction. Receptors originate from a man aged 25-40 years in good health.

In its sample, this clone was seen a few times. The gene calls are TRBV30 and TRBJ2-5; D gene unclear. Trimming took 5 bases from V and 5 from J, leaving 15 bases between them. Germline CDR1 is GTSNPN and CDR2 is SVGIG (reference sequence). The CDR3 is 13 amino acids. CDR3 nucleotides: TGTGCCTGGGCCGTCCGGCTTGGGGAGACCCAGTACTTC. As protein: CAWAVRLGETQYF.

This clone was recorded a few times. The V and J genes are TRBV5-1 and TRBJ2-3; 9 positions match TRBD2. Trimming took 7 bases from V and 1 from J; bases not matched to a gene: 4. Germline V gene data show CDR1 as SGHRS and CDR2 as YFSETQ. This CDR3 is 14 amino acids long. CDR3 sequence: CASATSGGTDTQYF. DNA of the CDR3: TGCGCCAGCGCGACTAGCGGAGGCACAGATACGCAGTATTTT.

The V gene is TRBV30, the J gene TRBJ1-2, with D tentatively TRBD1 (6 bases). The CDR3 totals 15 residues. Deletions cut 2 bases from V and 7 bases from J, with 20 bases between. From germline, CDR1 is GTSNPN and CDR2 SVGIG (reference sequence). The CDR3 DNA reads TGTGCCTGGAGTTCTCCTTGGGGGGCGACTGGTGGCTACACCTTC. This sequence encodes CAWSSPWGATGGYTF.

The rearrangement joins TRBV11-2 to TRBJ1-1, with D unresolved. CDR3 length equals 15 residues. V dropped 2 bases and J dropped 2 bases, with 12 bases sitting between them. Germline V gene data show CDR1 as SGHAT and CDR2 as FQNNGV. The CDR3 loop is CASSLWSGGNTEAFF. The DNA for the CDR3 is TGTGCCAGCAGCTTATGGAGCGGAGGCAACACTGAAGCTTTCTTT.

The J gene is TRBJ1-2, the V gene TRBV9, with 8 bases identical to TRBD1. This CDR3 has 13 amino acids. V lost 3 bases to trimming and J lost 8 bases; unmatched junction nucleotides: 6. Germline values: CDR1 SGDLS, CDR2 YYNGEE. CDR3 nucleotide sequence: TGTGCCAGCAGCGGACAGGGGCCTGCGGGCTACACCTTC. Protein sequence: CASSGQGPAGYTF.

At least ten counts were recorded for this clone. CDR3 bases: TGTGCCAGCAGTGAAGCTTCAAGGAGAAACACCATATATTTT. Encoded protein: CASSEASRRNTIYF. The genes are TRBV6-1 and TRBJ1-3; the D is unclear. V lost 0 bases, J lost 5 bases, and 8 bases lay in between. Germline V gives CDR1 MNHNS, CDR2 SASEGT. This CDR3 contains 14 residues.

The rearrangement links TRBV19 to TRBJ1-2; D not certain. There are 13 residues in the CDR3. The germline V gene has CDR1 LNHDA and CDR2 SQIVND (reference sequence). Trimming removed 6 bases from V and 0 bases from J, with 8 bases in between. The CDR3 loop reads CASSRISNYGYTF. Written as DNA, the CDR3 is TGTGCCAGTAGCCGGATTTCTAACTATGGCTACACCTTC. The full variable domain, with the rest looked up from reference TRBV19 and TRBJ1-2, is DGGITQSPKYLFRKEGQNVTLSCEQNLNHDAMYWYRQDPGQGLRLIYYSQIVNDFQKGDIAEGYSVSREKKESFPLTVTSAQKNPTAFYLCASSRISNYGYTFGSGTRLTVV.

This rearrangement joins TRBV9 to TRBJ2-3, with D possibly matching TRBD2 (5 bases). CDR3 size: 15 residues. With 4 bases removed from V and 4 bases from J, the gap between germline ends came to 16 bases. Per the germline V gene, CDR1 is SGDLS and CDR2 is YYNGEE. The CDR3 reads CASSYAGRRSDTQYF. DNA of the CDR3: TGTGCCAGCAGCTACGCGGGCCGTCGTTCAGATACGCAGTATTTT.

The V and J genes are TRBV5-4 and TRBJ2-7, with 7 bases matching TRBD2. The CDR3 loop spans 14 amino acids. Germline assignment: CDR1 SGHNT and CDR2 YYREEE (reference sequence). The ends lost 3 bases at V and 3 bases at J; junction bases unmatched: 6. CDR3 in DNA: TGTGCCAGCAGCTACAATAGCGGGTTCTACGAGCAGTACTTC. Amino acids: CASSYNSGFYEQYF.

The chain employs TRBV4-3 and TRBJ1-2; D gene ambiguous. CDR3 length: 15 amino acids. Germline CDR1 reads LGHNA; CDR2 reads YSLEER. V lost 0 bases to trimming and J lost 8 bases, with 16 bases between them. The CDR3 nucleotides are TGCGCCAGCAGCCAAGAACAACGCGGAAAAGGAGGCTACACCTTC. It codes for CASSQEQRGKGGYTF.

This clone was counted ten times or more. The chain couples TRBV5-1 to TRBJ2-2; possible D gene TRBD1, 5 bases. The ends were cut back, 5 bases at V and 2 bases at J, with 13 bases in the middle. The germline gives CDR1 SGHRS, CDR2 YFSETQ. The CDR3 is 15 amino acids. The CDR3 nucleotides read TGCGCCAGCAGTGCAGACAGCCAAAACACCGGGGAGCTGTTTTTT. This translates into CASSADSQNTGELFF.

The V and J genes are TRBV4-1 and TRBJ2-1; 10 positions match TRBD2. Germline V gene data show CDR1 as MGHRA and CDR2 as YSYEKL. The CDR3 has 18 amino acids. V trimming: 0 bases; J trimming: 4 bases; junction bases outside the gene matches: 9. CDR3 nucleotide sequence: TGCGCCAGCAGCCAAGATCGAGCGGGAGGGCCCAGATACAATGAGCAGTTCTTC. Translation gives CASSQDRAGGPRYNEQFF.

The rearrangement links TRBV6-6 to TRBJ2-1, with D possibly TRBD2 on 6 matching bases. V dropped 6 bases and J dropped 8 bases, with 17 bases sitting between them. The CDR3 runs 14 residues. Germline V gene sequence: CDR1 MNHNY, CDR2 SVGAGI (reference sequence). The CDR3 protein is CASRPSWRADEQFF. Written as DNA, the CDR3 is TGTGCCAGCAGACCTAGCTGGAGGGCTGATGAGCAGTTCTTC.

The chain links TRBV5-1 to TRBJ2-5, with 7 bases that match TRBD1. J gave up 2 bases and V 4 bases, and 2 bases lay outside the gene matches. Germline-derived CDR1 and CDR2 are SGHRS and YFSETQ. CDR3 length equals 13 residues. The CDR3 DNA sequence: TGCGCCAGCAGCCGGACAGGACAAGAGACCCAGTACTTC. Its translation is CASSRTGQETQYF.

This clone was seen only a few times. This sequence joins TRBV27 and TRBJ1-2; a weak D match, TRBD1 (6 bases). The CDR3 has 13 residues. V lost 4 bases and J lost 8, with 14 bases in between. Germline V gives CDR1 MNHEY, CDR2 SMNVEV (reference sequence). In DNA form, the CDR3 reads TGTGCCAGCAGTTCAAGACGGGGGGCCGGCTACACCTTC. It codes for CASSSRRGAGYTF.

Written as DNA, the CDR3 is TGTGCCAGCTCACCACTTGGAAGGGATGAGCAGTTCTTC. Its translation: CASSPLGRDEQFF. V gene TRBV18 combines with J gene TRBJ2-1; D is unresolved. Between the trimmed V and J ends, which lost 1 base and 8 bases, there was a span of 9 bases. CDR3 size: 13 residues. Germline CDR1 is KGHSH and CDR2 is LQKENI.

This clone turned up a few times. The chain employs TRBV29-1 and TRBJ1-6, with D possibly being TRBD1 (5 bases). Trimming took off 6 bases at V and 6 bases at J, with 12 bases between the two ends. Germline V gives CDR1 SQVTM, CDR2 ANQGSEA. The CDR3 runs 13 residues. CDR3 residues: CSVGDGTNSPLHF. The DNA of the CDR3 is TGCAGCGTGGGGGACGGGACTAATTCACCCCTCCACTTT.

This chain uses TRBV6-1 with TRBJ1-2; no clear D. This CDR3 contains 14 residues. The V gene lost 5 bases and the J gene lost 3 bases, with 13 bases spanning the gap. Germline V lookup: CDR1 MNHNS, CDR2 SASEGT. CDR3 loop: CASSPDLLHYGYTF. The CDR3 DNA is TGTGCCAGCAGTCCTGACTTGCTTCACTATGGCTACACCTTC.